These 8 T cell receptor beta chains were all obtained from the same sample, sequenced in a study of blood T cells in healthy people across ages (dated by TCRdb to 2013 to 2016). Preparation of the library involved 5' RACE. This sample was sequenced with an Illumina HiSeq 2500. A second PCR of about 6 to 11 cycles was run with a J-beta primer mix and a sample-barcoded 5' primer. TCRdb trimmed public reads at Q25 via fastp, called clones via MiXCR and kept in-frame beta chains. Every entry covers one CDR3 protein and lists the most common genes and DNA from its rows. Across this sample there are approximately 800,000 distinct CDR3 sequences, with just over 55% seen only once. The leading ten clones occupy around 24% of the sample. The specimen was blood. The receptors shown here come from a man in his forties in good health.

This clonotype came up many times. This chain uses TRBV2 with TRBJ2-1; TRBD1 might be the D (6 bases). The germline V gene encodes CDR1 SNHLY and CDR2 FYNNEI. Trimming left V 9 bases short and J 1 base short, with 16 bases between. CDR3 length equals 15 residues. In nucleotides, the CDR3 is TGTGCCAGTAAACAGGGATTTCAATCCTACAATGAGCAGTTCTTC. Translated, it gives CASKQGFQSYNEQFF.

The chain joins TRBV20-1 to TRBJ2-5; D is possibly TRBD2 (6 bases). The J call is doubtful: the DNA matches TRBJ2-7 better. Germline V gene sequence: CDR1 DFQATT, CDR2 SNEGSKA (reference sequence). CDR3 size: 14 residues. The CDR3 region is CSARDPTSTNEQYF. The CDR3 nucleotides read TGCAGTGCTAGAGATCCCACTAGCACAAACGAGCAGTACTTC.

The chain employs TRBV4-3 and TRBJ1-5; 8 nucleotides line up with TRBD1. Germline assignment: CDR1 LGHNA and CDR2 YSLEER. The junction had 10 bases not matched to a gene; V was cut back by 0 bases and J by 6 bases. The CDR3 spans 17 residues. The CDR3 coding sequence is TGCGCCAGCAGCCAAGATCTTGACAGGGGTTTTGGTCAGCCCCAGCATTTT. Translated, it gives CASSQDLDRGFGQPQHF.

The sample holds a few counts of this clonotype. The V call is TRBV4-3, the J call TRBJ2-7, with TRBD2 matching over 16 bases. Germline V CDR1 and CDR2: LGHNA, YSLEER. Trimming cost V 0 bases and J 5 bases; bases outside gene matches: 7. The CDR3 runs to 18 residues. The CDR3, as DNA: TGCGCCAGCAGCCAAGATGGGGGACTAGCGGGAGGGCCCCACGAGCAGTACTTC. Protein product: CASSQDGGLAGGPHEQYF.

The chain couples TRBV7-2 to TRBJ2-7, with D perhaps matching TRBD1 or TRBD2 (6 bases each). The ends were cut back, 1 base at V and 2 bases at J, with 12 bases in the middle. Germline V gene sequence: CDR1 SGHTA, CDR2 FQGNSA. This CDR3 is 15 amino acids long. The CDR3 DNA follows: TGTGCCAGCAGCTTAGGGCCAGGGGAGGCCTACGAGCAGTACTTC. Residues: CASSLGPGEAYEQYF.

CDR3 coding DNA: TGCAGTGGACAAACTAGCGGACGCTTCACTAGCACAGATACGCAGTATTTT. Protein sequence: CSGQTSGRFTSTDTQYF. The chain uses TRBV20-1 and TRBJ2-3; TRBD2 matches at 8 bases. Germline V gene lookup returns CDR1 DFQATT and CDR2 SNEGSKA (reference sequence). The junction had 15 bases not matched to a gene; V was cut back by 7 bases and J by 0 bases. This CDR3 is built from 17 residues.

V usage is TRBV7-3 and J usage is TRBJ1-5, with D unresolved. The CDR3 contains 14 residues. V lost 8 bases and J lost 6, with 17 bases in between. Looked up from germline, CDR1 is SGHTA and CDR2 is FQGTGA. The CDR3 DNA reads TGTGCCAGCCCACATGCCGCGAAGGGTCAGCCCCAGCATTTT. As protein: CASPHAAKGQPQHF.

This clonotype was seen at least ten times. The chain has TRBV9 and TRBJ2-3; 9 nucleotides match TRBD1. Germline trimming cut 2 bases from V and 10 bases from J; bases unmatched to any gene: 5. CDR3 length equals 13 residues. CDR1 and CDR2 from the germline V gene are SGDLS and YYNGEE. The CDR3 nucleotides read TGTGCCAGCAGCGTTCAAACAGGGGGCTCGCAGTATTTT. Translating gives CASSVQTGGSQYF.